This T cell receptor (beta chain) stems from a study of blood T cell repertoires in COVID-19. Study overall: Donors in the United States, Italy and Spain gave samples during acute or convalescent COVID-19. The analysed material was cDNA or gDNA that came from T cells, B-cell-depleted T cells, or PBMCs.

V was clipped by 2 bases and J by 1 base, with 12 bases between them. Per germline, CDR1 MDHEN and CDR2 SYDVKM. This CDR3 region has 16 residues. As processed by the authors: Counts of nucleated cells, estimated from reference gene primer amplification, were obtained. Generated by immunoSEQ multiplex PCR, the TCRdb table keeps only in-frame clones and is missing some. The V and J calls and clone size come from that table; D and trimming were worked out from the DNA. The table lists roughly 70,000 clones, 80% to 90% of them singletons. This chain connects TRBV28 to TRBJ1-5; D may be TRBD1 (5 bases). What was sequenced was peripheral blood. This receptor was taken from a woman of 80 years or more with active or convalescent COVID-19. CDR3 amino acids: CASSLADIRSNQPQHF. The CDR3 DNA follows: TGTGCCAGCAGTTTAGCGGACATTCGAAGCAATCAGCCCCAGCATTTT.